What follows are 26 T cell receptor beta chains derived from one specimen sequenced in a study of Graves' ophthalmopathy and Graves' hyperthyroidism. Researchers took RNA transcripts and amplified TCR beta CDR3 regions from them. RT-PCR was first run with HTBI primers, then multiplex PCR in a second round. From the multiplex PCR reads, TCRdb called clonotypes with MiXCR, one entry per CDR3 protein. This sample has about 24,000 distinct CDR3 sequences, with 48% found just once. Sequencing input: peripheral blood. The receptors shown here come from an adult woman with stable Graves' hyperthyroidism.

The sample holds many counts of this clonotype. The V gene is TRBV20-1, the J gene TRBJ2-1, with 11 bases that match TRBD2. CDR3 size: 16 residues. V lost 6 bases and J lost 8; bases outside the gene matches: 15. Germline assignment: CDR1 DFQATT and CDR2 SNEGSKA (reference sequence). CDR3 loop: CSAPSPTSGRGYEQFF. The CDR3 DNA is TGCAGTGCCCCGAGCCCAACTAGCGGGAGAGGCTATGAGCAGTTCTTC.

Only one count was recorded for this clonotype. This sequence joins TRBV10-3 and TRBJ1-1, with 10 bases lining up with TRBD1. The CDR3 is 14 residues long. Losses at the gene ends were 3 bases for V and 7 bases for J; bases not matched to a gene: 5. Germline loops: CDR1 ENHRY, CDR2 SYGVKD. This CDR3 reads CAISDLGTGVEAFF. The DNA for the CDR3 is TGTGCCATCAGTGACCTGGGGACAGGGGTTGAAGCTTTCTTT.

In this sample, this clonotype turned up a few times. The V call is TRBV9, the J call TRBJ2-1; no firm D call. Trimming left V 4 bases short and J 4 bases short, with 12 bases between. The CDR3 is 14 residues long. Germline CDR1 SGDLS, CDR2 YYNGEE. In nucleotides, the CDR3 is TGTGCCAGCAGCCACAAAGAGGCGTACAATGAGCAGTTCTTC. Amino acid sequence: CASSHKEAYNEQFF.

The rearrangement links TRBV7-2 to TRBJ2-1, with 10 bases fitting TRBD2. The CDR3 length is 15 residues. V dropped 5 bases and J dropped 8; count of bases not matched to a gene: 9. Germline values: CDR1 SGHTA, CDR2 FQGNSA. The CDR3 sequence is CASSKPGLAWDEQFF. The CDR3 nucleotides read TGTGCCAGCAGCAAGCCGGGACTAGCGTGGGATGAGCAGTTCTTC.

The CDR3 reads CASMSGSSETQHF. The DNA of the CDR3 is TGTGCCAGCATGAGCGGTTCATCGGAGACCCAGCATTTT. The chain employs TRBV2 and TRBJ1-5; D gene uncertain. This CDR3 contains 13 residues. Germline CDR1 and CDR2: SNHLY and FYNNEI. Trimming shortened V by 7 bases and J by 11 bases, and 18 bases separated the two germline ends.

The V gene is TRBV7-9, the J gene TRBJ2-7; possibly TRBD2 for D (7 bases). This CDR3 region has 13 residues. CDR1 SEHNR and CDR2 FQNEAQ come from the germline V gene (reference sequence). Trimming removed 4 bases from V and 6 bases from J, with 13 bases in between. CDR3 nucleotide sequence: TGTGCCAGCAGCTGCGGGAGAGGGGGCGAGCAGTACTTC. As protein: CASSCGRGGEQYF.

The CDR3 region has the DNA TGCAGTACCCCAAGGACAGGGGGATGGAATGAGCAGTTCTTC. It encodes CSTPRTGGWNEQFF. The chain uses TRBV20-1 and TRBJ2-1, with 10 bases fitting TRBD1. Trimming removed 8 bases from V and 7 bases from J; junction bases left unmatched: 11. The CDR3 has 14 residues. The germline gives CDR1 DFQATT, CDR2 SNEGSKA (reference sequence).

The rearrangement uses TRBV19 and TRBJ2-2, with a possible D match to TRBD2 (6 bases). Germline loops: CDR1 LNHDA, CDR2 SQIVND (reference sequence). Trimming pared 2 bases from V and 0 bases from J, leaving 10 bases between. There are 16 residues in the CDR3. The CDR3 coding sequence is TGTGCCAGTAGTATAACAGGAGGGGCGAACACCGGGGAGCTGTTTTTT. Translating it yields CASSITGGANTGELFF.

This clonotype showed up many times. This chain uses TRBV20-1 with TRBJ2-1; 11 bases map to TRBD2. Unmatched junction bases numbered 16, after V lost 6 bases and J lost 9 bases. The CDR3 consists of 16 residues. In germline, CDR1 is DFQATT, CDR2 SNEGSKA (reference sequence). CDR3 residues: CSATRESSGRAREQFF. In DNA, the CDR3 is TGCAGTGCGACACGCGAGAGTAGCGGGAGGGCCCGTGAGCAGTTCTTC.

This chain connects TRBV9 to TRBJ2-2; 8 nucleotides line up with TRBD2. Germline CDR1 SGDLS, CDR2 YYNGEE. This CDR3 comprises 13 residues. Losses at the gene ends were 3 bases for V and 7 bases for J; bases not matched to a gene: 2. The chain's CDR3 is CASSAGTSGELFF. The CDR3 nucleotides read TGTGCCAGCAGCGCCGGGACTAGCGGGGAGCTGTTTTTT.

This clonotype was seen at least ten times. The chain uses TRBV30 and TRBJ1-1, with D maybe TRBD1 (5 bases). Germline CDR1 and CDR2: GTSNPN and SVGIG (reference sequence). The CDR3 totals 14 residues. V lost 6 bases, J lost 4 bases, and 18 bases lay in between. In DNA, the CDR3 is TGTGCCTGTCGCCTGGCCAGGGAAACCACTGAAGCTTTCTTT. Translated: CACRLARETTEAFF.

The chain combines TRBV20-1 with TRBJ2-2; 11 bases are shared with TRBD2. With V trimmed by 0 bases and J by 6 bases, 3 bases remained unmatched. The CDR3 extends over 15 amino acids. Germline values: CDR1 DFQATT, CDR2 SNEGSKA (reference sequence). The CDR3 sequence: CSARDRSGRAGELFF. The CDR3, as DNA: TGCAGTGCTAGAGATCGTAGCGGGAGGGCCGGGGAGCTGTTTTTT.

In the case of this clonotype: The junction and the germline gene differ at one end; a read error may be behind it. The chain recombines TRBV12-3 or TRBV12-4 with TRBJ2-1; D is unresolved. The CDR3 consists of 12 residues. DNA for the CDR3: TGTGCAAGCAGTTTACGGAGTAAAGGGCAGTTCTTC. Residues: CASSLRSKGQFF.

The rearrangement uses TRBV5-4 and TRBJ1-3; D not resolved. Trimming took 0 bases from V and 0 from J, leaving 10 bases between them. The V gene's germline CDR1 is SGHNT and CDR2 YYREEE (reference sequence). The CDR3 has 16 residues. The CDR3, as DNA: TGTGCCAGCAGCTTGGATCCGGGCAGCTCTGGAAACACCATATATTTT. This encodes CASSLDPGSSGNTIYF.

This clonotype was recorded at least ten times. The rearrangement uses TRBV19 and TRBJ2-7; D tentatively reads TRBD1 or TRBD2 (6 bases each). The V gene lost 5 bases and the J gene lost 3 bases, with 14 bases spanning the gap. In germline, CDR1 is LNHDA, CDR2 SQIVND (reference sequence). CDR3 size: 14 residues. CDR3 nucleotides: TGTGCCAGTAGTGTAGGGGGACTGATCTACGAGCAGTACTTC. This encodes CASSVGGLIYEQYF.

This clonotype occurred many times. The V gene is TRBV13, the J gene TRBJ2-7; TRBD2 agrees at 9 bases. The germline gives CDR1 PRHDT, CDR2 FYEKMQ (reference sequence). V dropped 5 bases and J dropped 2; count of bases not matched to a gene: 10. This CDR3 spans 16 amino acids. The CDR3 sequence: CASSAARTSAAYEQYF. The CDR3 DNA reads TGTGCCAGCAGCGCAGCCAGGACTAGCGCGGCCTACGAGCAGTACTTC.

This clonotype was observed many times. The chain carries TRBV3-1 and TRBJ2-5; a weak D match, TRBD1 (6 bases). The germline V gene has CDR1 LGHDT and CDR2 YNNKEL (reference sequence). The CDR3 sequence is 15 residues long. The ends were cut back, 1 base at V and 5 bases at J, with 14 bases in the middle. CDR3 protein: CASSQGDWGPETQYF. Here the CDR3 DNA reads TGTGCCAGCAGCCAAGGGGATTGGGGGCCGGAGACCCAGTACTTC.

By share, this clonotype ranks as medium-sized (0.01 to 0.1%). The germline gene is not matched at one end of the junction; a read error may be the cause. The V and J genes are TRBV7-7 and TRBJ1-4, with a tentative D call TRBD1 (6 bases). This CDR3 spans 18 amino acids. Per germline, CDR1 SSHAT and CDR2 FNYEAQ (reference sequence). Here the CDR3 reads CASSSYGQPMTTNEKLFF. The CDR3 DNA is TGTGCTAGCAGCTCCTATGGACAGCCAATGACAACTAATGAAAAACTGTTTTTT.

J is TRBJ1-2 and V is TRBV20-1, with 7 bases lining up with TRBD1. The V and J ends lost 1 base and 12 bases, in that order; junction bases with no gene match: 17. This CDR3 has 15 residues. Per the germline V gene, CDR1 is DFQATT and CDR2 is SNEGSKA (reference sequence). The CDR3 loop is CSARGGRDRASGNTF. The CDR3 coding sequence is TGCAGTGCTAGAGGGGGCCGGGACAGAGCCTCTGGAAACACCTTC.

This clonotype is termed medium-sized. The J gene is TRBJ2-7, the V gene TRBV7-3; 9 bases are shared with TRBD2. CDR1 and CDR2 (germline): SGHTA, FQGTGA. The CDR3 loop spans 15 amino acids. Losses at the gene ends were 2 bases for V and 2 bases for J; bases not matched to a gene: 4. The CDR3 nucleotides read TGTGCCAGCAGCTTATCTGCTAGCGGGACCTACGAGCAGTACTTC. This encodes CASSLSASGTYEQYF.

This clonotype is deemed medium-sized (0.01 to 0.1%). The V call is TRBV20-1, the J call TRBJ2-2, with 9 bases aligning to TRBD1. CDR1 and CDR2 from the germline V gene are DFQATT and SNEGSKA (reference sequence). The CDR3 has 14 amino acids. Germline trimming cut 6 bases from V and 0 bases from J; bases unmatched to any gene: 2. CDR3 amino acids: CSARTGANTGELFF. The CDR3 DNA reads TGCAGTGCCAGGACAGGGGCGAACACCGGGGAGCTGTTTTTT.

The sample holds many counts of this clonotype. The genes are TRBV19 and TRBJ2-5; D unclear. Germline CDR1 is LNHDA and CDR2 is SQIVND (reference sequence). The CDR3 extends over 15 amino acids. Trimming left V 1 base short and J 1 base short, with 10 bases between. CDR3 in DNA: TGTGCCAGTAGTATAGCTCTCACGGCCCAAGAGACCCAGTACTTC. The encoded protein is CASSIALTAQETQYF.

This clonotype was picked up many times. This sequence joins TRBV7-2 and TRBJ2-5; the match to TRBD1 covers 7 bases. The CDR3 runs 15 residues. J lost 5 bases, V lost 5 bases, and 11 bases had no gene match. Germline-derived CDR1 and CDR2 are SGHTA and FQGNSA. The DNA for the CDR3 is TGTGCCAGCAGCACCCGGACAGGTGAATGGGAGACCCAGTACTTC. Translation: CASSTRTGEWETQYF.

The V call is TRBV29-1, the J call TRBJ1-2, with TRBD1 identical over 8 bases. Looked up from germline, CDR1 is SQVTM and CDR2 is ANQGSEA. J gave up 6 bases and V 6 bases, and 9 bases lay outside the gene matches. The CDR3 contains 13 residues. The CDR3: CSVGTGGTNGYTF. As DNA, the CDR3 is TGCAGCGTGGGGACAGGTGGGACTAATGGCTACACCTTC.

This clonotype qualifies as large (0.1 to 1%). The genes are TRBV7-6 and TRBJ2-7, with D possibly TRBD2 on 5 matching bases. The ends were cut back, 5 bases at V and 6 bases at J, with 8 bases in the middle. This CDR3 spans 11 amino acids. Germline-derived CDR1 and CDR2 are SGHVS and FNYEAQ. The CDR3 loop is CASSPGGEQYF. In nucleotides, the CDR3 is TGTGCCAGCAGCCCTGGAGGCGAGCAGTACTTC. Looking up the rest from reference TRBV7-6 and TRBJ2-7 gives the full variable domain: GAGVSQSPRYKVTKRGQDVALRCDPISGHVSLYWYRQALGQGPEFLTYFNYEAQQDKSGLPNDRFSAERPEGSISTLTIQRTEQRDSAMYRCASSPGGEQYFGPGTRLTVT.

The CDR3 DNA follows: TGTGCCAGCAGTGAAGTTTCAGGGATGCTGGGTTATGAGCAGTTCTTC. Its translation is CASSEVSGMLGYEQFF. This chain joins TRBV2 and TRBJ2-1; a weak D match, TRBD1 (5 bases). The germline V gene encodes CDR1 SNHLY and CDR2 FYNNEI. The germline V and J ends were trimmed by 1 base and 8 bases, with 18 bases remaining between them. CDR3 length equals 16 residues.